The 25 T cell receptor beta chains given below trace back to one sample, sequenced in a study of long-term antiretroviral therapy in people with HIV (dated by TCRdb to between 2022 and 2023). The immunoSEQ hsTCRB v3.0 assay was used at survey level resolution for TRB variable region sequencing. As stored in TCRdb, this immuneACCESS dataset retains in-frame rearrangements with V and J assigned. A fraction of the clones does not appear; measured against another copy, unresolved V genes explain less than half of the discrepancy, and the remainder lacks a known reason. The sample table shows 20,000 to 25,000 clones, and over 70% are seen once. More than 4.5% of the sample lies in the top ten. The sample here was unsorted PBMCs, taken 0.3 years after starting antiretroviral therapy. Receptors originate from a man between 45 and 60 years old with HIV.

The CDR3 nucleotides are TGTGCCAGCAGTATAATATCCCCCCCCTACGAGCAGTACTTC. This translates into CASSIISPPYEQYF. This chain joins TRBV27 and TRBJ2-7; no clear D. Germline lookup yields CDR1 MNHEY and CDR2 SMNVEV (reference sequence). The germline V and J ends were trimmed by 5 bases and 2 bases, with 13 bases remaining between them. CDR3 size: 14 residues.

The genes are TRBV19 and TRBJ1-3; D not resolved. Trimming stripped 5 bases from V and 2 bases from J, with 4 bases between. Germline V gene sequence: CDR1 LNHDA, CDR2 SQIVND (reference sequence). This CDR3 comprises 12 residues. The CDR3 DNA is TGTGCCAGTAGTGCTCCTGGAAACACCATATATTTT. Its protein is CASSAPGNTIYF.

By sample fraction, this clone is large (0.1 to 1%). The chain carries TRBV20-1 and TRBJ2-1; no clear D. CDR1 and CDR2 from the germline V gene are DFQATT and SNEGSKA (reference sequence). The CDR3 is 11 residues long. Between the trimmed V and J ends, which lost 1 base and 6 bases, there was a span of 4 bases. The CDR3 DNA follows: TGCAGTGCTAGAGGACGCAATGAGCAGTTCTTC. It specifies CSARGRNEQFF.

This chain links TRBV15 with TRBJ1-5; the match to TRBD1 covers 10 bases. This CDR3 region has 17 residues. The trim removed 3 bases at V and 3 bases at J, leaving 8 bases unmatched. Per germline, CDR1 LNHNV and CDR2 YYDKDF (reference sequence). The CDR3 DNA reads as TGTGCCACCAGCAGCGGGACAGGGGCGAGGGTCAATCAGCCCCAGCATTTT. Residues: CATSSGTGARVNQPQHF. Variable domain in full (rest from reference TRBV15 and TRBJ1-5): DAMVIQNPRYQVTQFGKPVTLSCSQTLNHNVMYWYQQKSSQAPKLLFHYYDKDFNNEADTPDNFQSRRPNTSFCFLDIRSPGLGDTAMYLCATSSGTGARVNQPQHFGDGTRLSIL.

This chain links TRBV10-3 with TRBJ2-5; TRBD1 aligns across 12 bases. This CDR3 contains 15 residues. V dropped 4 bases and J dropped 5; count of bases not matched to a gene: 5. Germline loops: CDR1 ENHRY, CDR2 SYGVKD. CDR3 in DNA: TGTGCCATCAGTGGGGGACAGGGGGCGGGCGAGACCCAGTACTTC. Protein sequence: CAISGGQGAGETQYF.

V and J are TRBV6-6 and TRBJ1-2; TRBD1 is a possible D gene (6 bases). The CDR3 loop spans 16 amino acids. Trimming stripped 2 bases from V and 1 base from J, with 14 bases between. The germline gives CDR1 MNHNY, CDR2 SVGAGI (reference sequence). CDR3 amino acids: CASSYTEGGLNYGYTF. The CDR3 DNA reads TGTGCCAGCAGTTACACGGAGGGGGGGCTTAACTATGGCTACACCTTC.

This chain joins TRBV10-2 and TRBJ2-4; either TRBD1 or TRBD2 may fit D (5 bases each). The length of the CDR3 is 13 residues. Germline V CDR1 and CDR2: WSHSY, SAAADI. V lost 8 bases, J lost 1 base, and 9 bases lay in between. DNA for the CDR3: TGCGCCAGCGGGGGAGTCGCCAAAAACATTCAGTACTTC. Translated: CASGGVAKNIQYF.

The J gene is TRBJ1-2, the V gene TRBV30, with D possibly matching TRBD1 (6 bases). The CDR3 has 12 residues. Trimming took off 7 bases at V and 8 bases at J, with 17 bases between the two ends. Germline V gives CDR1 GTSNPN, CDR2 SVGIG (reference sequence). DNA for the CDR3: TGTGCCTTACCAGGGGTTATGGGGGGCTACACCTTC. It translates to CALPGVMGGYTF.

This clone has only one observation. Here the CDR3 DNA reads TGTGCCAGCAGTTCAAGCTCTGGGGCCAACGTCCTGACTTTC. Protein: CASSSSSGANVLTF. V is TRBV27 and J is TRBJ2-6; D gene unclear. The V gene lost 4 bases and the J gene lost 0 bases, with 4 bases spanning the gap. CDR3 length: 14 amino acids. From germline, CDR1 is MNHEY and CDR2 SMNVEV (reference sequence). The complete variable domain, with remaining parts taken from reference TRBV27 and TRBJ2-6, reads EAQVTQNPRYLITVTGKKLTVTCSQNMNHEYMSWYRQDPGLGLRQIYYSMNVEVTDKGDVPEGYKVSRKEKRNFPLILESPSPNQTSLYFCASSSSSGANVLTFGAGSRLTVL.

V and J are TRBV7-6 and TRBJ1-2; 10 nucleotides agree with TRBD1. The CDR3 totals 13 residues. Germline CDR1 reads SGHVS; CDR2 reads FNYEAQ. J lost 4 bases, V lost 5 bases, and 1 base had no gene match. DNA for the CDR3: TGTGCCAGCAGCCGGACAGGGGGCTATGGCTACACCTTC. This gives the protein CASSRTGGYGYTF. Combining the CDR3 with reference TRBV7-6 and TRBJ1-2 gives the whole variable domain GAGVSQSPRYKVTKRGQDVALRCDPISGHVSLYWYRQALGQGPEFLTYFNYEAQQDKSGLPNDRFSAERPEGSISTLTIQRTEQRDSAMYRCASSRTGGYGYTFGSGTRLTVV.

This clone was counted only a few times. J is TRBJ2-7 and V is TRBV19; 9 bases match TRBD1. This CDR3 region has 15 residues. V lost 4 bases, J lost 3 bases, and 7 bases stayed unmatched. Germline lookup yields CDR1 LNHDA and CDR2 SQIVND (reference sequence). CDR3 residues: CASSNPGTGSYEQYF. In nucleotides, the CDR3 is TGTGCCAGTAGTAATCCGGGGACAGGGAGCTACGAGCAGTACTTC.

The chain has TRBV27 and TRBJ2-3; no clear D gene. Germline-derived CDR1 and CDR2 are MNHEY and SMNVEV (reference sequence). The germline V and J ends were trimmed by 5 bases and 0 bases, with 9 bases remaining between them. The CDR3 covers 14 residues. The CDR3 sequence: CASSPISSTDTQYF. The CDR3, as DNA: TGTGCCAGCAGTCCCATTTCTAGCACAGATACGCAGTATTTT.

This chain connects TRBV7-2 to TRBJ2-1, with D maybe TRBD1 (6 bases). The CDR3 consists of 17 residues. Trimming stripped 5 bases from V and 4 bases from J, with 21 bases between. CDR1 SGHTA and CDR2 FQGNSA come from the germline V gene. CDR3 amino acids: CASSPGSKGDRYNEQFF. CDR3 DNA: TGTGCCAGCAGCCCCGGCAGTAAGGGGGATCGGTACAATGAGCAGTTCTTC. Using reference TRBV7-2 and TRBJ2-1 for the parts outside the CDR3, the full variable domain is GAGVSQSPSNKVTEKGKDVELRCDPISGHTALYWYRQSLGQGLEFLIYFQGNSAPDKSGLPSDRFSAERTGGSVSTLTIQRTQQEDSAVYLCASSPGSKGDRYNEQFFGPGTRLTVL.

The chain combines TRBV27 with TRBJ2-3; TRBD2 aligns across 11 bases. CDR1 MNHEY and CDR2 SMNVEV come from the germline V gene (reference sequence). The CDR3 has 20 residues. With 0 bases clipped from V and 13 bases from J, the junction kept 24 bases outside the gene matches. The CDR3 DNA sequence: TGTGCCAGCAGTTTATCCGGTGGGCGGGTACTAGCGGGAGTCCTTCATGAGGAGTATTTT. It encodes CASSLSGGRVLAGVLHEEYF.

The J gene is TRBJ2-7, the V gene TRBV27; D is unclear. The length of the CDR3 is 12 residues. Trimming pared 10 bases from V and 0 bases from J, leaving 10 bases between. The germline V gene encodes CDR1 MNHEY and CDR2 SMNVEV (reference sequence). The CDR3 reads CATSVLSYEQYF. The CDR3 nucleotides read TGTGCCACGTCAGTCCTCTCCTACGAGCAGTACTTC.

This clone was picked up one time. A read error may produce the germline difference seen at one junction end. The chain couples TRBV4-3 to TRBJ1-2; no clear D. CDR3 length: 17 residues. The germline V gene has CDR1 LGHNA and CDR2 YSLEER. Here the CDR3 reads CASRQDPSGKTADGYTF. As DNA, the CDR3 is TGCGCCAGCAGACAAGATCCCTCCGGGAAAACAGCCGATGGCTACACCTTC.

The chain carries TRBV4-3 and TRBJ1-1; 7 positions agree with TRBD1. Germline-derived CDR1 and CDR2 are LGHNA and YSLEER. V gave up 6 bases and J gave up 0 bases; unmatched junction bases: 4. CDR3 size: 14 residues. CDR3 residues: CASSRDSLNTEAFF. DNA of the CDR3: TGCGCCAGCAGTCGGGACAGTCTGAACACTGAAGCTTTCTTT.

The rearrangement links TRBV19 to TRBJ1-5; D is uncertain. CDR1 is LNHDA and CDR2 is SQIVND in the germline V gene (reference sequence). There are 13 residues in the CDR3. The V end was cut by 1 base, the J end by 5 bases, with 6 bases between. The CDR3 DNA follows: TGTGCCAGTAGTATAGGGCTGGATCAGCCCCAGCATTTT. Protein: CASSIGLDQPQHF.

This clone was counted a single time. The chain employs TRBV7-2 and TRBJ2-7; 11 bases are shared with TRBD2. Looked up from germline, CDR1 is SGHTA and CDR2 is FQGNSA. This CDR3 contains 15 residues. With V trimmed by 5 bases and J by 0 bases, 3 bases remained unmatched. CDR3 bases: TGTGCCAGCAGCCGTCTAGCGGGAGGCTCCTACGAGCAGTACTTC. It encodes CASSRLAGGSYEQYF.

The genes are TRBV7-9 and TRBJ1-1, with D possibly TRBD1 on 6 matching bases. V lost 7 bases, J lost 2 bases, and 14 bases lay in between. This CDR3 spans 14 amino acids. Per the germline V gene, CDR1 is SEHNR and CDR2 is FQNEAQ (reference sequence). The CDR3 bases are TGTGCCAGCACCGGGAGGGGGGTAAACACTGAAGCTTTCTTT. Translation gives CASTGRGVNTEAFF. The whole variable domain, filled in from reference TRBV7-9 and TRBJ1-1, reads DTGVSQNPRHKITKRGQNVTFRCDPISEHNRLYWYRQTLGQGPEFLTYFQNEAQLEKSRLLSDRFSAERPKGSFSTLEIQRTEQGDSAMYLCASTGRGVNTEAFFGQGTRLTVV.

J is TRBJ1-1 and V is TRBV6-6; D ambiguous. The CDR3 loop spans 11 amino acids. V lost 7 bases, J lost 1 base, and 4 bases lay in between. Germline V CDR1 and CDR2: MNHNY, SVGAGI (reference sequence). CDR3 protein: CASTGNTEAFF. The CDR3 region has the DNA TGTGCCAGCACCGGGAACACTGAAGCTTTCTTT.

The CDR3 reads CASKESTRDNYGYTF. As DNA, the CDR3 is TGTGCCAGTAAAGAGTCGACCCGGGATAACTATGGCTACACCTTC. The chain uses TRBV19 and TRBJ1-2, with no clear D. Germline lookup yields CDR1 LNHDA and CDR2 SQIVND (reference sequence). V lost 7 bases, J lost 1 base, and 16 bases lay in between. The CDR3 has 15 amino acids.

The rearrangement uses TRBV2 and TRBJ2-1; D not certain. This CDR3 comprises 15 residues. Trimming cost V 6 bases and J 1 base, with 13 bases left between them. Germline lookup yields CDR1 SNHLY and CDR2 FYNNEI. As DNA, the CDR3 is TGTGCCAGCAGGGATAGCCCAGATTCCTACAATGAGCAGTTCTTC. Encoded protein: CASRDSPDSYNEQFF.

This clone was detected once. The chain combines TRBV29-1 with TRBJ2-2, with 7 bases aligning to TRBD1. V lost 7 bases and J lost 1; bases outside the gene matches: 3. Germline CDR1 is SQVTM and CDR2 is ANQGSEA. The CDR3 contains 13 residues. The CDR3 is CSGRQGNTGELFF. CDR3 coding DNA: TGCAGCGGTCGACAGGGGAACACCGGGGAGCTGTTTTTT.

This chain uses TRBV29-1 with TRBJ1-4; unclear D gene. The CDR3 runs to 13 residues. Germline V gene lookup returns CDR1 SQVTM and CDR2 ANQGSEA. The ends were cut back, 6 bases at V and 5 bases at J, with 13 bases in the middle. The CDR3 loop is CSVPPGENEKLFF. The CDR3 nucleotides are TGCAGCGTGCCGCCCGGGGAAAATGAAAAACTGTTTTTT.